These T cell receptor beta chains were read from a single sample in a study of blood T cells in healthy people across ages. TCRdb passed the 5' RACE reads through MiXCR, listing each CDR3 protein once. The table lists 800,000 to 1,300,000 distinct CDR3 sequences, 20% to 25% of them singletons. The same sample was also used in a study of T cells of mothers and their children.

Sequencing input: blood. Receptors were obtained from a girl aged 2-10 years in good health. The CDR3 runs from the conserved cysteine through the conserved F or W. The D gene is left open where the match is weak. Expanded clones are given a class, and other clones once, few, many or no size at all.

j_call: TRBJ1-4
clone_size: few
v_call: TRBV6-6
d_call: .
cdr3_aa: CASSYTRTNEKLFF
cdr3_nt: TGTGCCAGCAGTTACACCCGAACTAATGAAAAACTGTTTTTT

j_call: TRBJ2-2
clone_size: .
v_call: TRBV5-5
d_call: .
cdr3_aa: CASSLTVAGPNTGELFF
cdr3_nt: TGTGCCAGCAGCTTGACGGTTGCGGGGCCGAACACCGGGGAGCTGTTTTTT

j_call: TRBJ1-2
clone_size: .
v_call: TRBV7-9
d_call: TRBD1
cdr3_aa: CASSPRTGMEGYTF
cdr3_nt: TGTGCCAGCAGCCCCCGGACAGGGATGGAGGGCTACACCTTC

j_call: TRBJ2-7
clone_size: .
v_call: TRBV7-9
d_call: TRBD1
cdr3_aa: CASSLRTGDPYEQYF
cdr3_nt: TGTGCCAGCAGCTTACGGACAGGGGACCCGTACGAGCAGTACTTC

j_call: TRBJ2-1
clone_size: few
v_call: TRBV7-2
d_call: TRBD2
cdr3_aa: CASSLASGGVNEQFF
cdr3_nt: TGTGCCAGCAGCTTGGCTAGCGGGGGGGTTAATGAGCAGTTCTTC

j_call: TRBJ1-3
clone_size: .
v_call: TRBV5-1
d_call: .
cdr3_aa: CASSLEAAGFSGNTIYF
cdr3_nt: TGCGCCAGCAGCTTGGAGGCCGCTGGATTCTCTGGAAACACCATATATTTT

j_call: TRBJ2-4
clone_size: few
v_call: TRBV7-9
d_call: TRBD1
cdr3_aa: CASSQRTGTKNIQYF
cdr3_nt: TGTGCCAGCAGTCAGAGGACAGGGACCAAAAACATTCAGTACTTC

j_call: TRBJ2-1
clone_size: .
v_call: TRBV18
d_call: TRBD2
cdr3_aa: CASSPRTSGSRDEQFF
cdr3_nt: TGTGCCAGCTCTCCCCGGACTAGCGGGAGTAGGGATGAGCAGTTCTTC

j_call: TRBJ1-2
clone_size: few
v_call: TRBV12-3/TRBV12-4
d_call: TRBD1
cdr3_aa: CASSRYLYRGGYTF
cdr3_nt: TGTGCCAGCAGCCGTTACCTCTACAGGGGGGGCTACACCTTC

j_call: TRBJ2-4
clone_size: few
v_call: TRBV6-1
d_call: .
cdr3_aa: CASSSVRGIQYF
cdr3_nt: TGTGCCAGCAGTAGCGTCAGGGGCATTCAGTACTTC

j_call: TRBJ2-6
clone_size: few
v_call: TRBV4-3
d_call: .
cdr3_aa: CASSQAPVSGANVLTF
cdr3_nt: TGCGCCAGCAGCCAGGCACCGGTCTCTGGGGCCAACGTCCTGACTTTC

j_call: TRBJ2-7
clone_size: .
v_call: TRBV18
d_call: .
cdr3_aa: CASSPIRGDEQYF
cdr3_nt: TGTGCCAGCTCGCCGATCAGGGGTGACGAGCAGTACTTC

j_call: TRBJ2-1
clone_size: .
v_call: TRBV7-2
d_call: .
cdr3_aa: CASSWQPTRNEQFF
cdr3_nt: TGTGCCAGCAGCTGGCAACCCACTAGGAATGAGCAGTTCTTC

j_call: TRBJ2-7
clone_size: .
v_call: TRBV27
d_call: .
cdr3_aa: CASPPKGSSYEQYF
cdr3_nt: TGTGCCAGCCCTCCCAAGGGGAGCTCCTACGAGCAGTACTTC

j_call: TRBJ2-7
clone_size: few
v_call: TRBV6-1
d_call: .
cdr3_aa: CASSEVVGGPYEQYF
cdr3_nt: TGTGCCAGCAGTGAAGTGGTAGGGGGTCCCTACGAGCAGTACTTC

j_call: TRBJ2-7
clone_size: .
v_call: TRBV4-2
d_call: .
cdr3_aa: CASSPAGDSSYEQYF
cdr3_nt: TGTGCCAGCAGCCCAGCGGGCGACAGCTCCTACGAGCAGTACTTC

j_call: TRBJ1-1
clone_size: .
v_call: TRBV4-3
d_call: .
cdr3_aa: CASSLGTYVEAFF
cdr3_nt: TGCGCCAGCAGCCTTGGGACTTATGTTGAAGCTTTCTTT

j_call: TRBJ2-1
clone_size: .
v_call: TRBV29-1
d_call: TRBD2
cdr3_aa: CSVELRGLAGGSSYNEQFF
cdr3_nt: TGCAGCGTTGAGCTCAGGGGACTAGCGGGGGGAAGCTCCTACAATGAGCAGTTCTTC

j_call: TRBJ1-5
clone_size: .
v_call: TRBV29-1
d_call: TRBD1
cdr3_aa: CSVADRDQPPHF
cdr3_nt: TGCAGCGTCGCAGACAGGGATCAGCCCCCGCATTTT

j_call: TRBJ2-3
clone_size: .
v_call: TRBV7-8
d_call: TRBD2
cdr3_aa: CASALLREMADTQYF
cdr3_nt: TGTGCCAGTGCCCTTTTGCGGGAGATGGCAGATACGCAGTATTTT

j_call: TRBJ1-1
clone_size: .
v_call: TRBV3-1
d_call: .
cdr3_aa: CASSRPSTEAFF
cdr3_nt: TGTGCCAGCAGCCGGCCATCCACTGAAGCTTTCTTT

j_call: TRBJ1-1
clone_size: .
v_call: TRBV11-2
d_call: .
cdr3_aa: CASSLTRGGAEAFF
cdr3_nt: TGTGCCAGCAGCTTGACCAGGGGAGGAGCTGAAGCTTTCTTT

j_call: TRBJ1-2
clone_size: few
v_call: TRBV4-2
d_call: .
cdr3_aa: CASSQETGLGGYTF
cdr3_nt: TGTGCCAGCAGCCAAGAAACGGGATTAGGTGGCTACACCTTC

j_call: TRBJ2-7
clone_size: few
v_call: TRBV5-5
d_call: .
cdr3_aa: CASSLKTVTYEQYF
cdr3_nt: TGTGCCAGCAGCTTGAAAACGGTTACCTACGAGCAGTACTTC

j_call: TRBJ2-3
clone_size: .
v_call: TRBV6-5
d_call: TRBD2
cdr3_aa: CASSYGTSGSIDTQYF
cdr3_nt: TGTGCCAGCAGTTACGGAACTAGCGGGAGTATAGATACGCAGTATTTT

j_call: TRBJ1-1
clone_size: .
v_call: TRBV6-5
d_call: TRBD1
cdr3_aa: CASSPTGQAASEAFF
cdr3_nt: TGTGCCAGCAGCCCAACAGGACAGGCAGCGTCTGAAGCTTTCTTT

j_call: TRBJ1-3
clone_size: few
v_call: TRBV9
d_call: .
cdr3_aa: CASSARLGGMGGENTIYF
cdr3_nt: TGTGCCAGCAGCGCCCGGCTGGGGGGCATGGGGGGTGAGAACACCATATATTTT

j_call: TRBJ1-2
clone_size: .
v_call: TRBV20-1
d_call: .
cdr3_aa: CSAIPNRQIYGYTF
cdr3_nt: TGCAGTGCTATTCCGAACCGACAGATCTATGGCTACACCTTC

j_call: TRBJ1-4
clone_size: .
v_call: TRBV6-1
d_call: .
cdr3_aa: CASSGQDSTNEKLFF
cdr3_nt: TGTGCCAGCAGTGGTCAGGATTCGACTAATGAAAAACTGTTTTTT

j_call: TRBJ2-6
clone_size: .
v_call: TRBV5-1
d_call: .
cdr3_aa: CASSPGSASSGANVLTF
cdr3_nt: TGCGCCAGCAGCCCTGGCTCGGCGAGCTCTGGGGCCAACGTCCTGACTTTC

j_call: TRBJ2-1
clone_size: few
v_call: TRBV9
d_call: .
cdr3_aa: CASSVAGTDEQFF
cdr3_nt: TGTGCCAGCAGCGTAGCTGGGACCGATGAGCAGTTCTTC

j_call: TRBJ2-5
clone_size: .
v_call: TRBV7-9
d_call: TRBD2
cdr3_aa: CASSFFQRGGGETQYF
cdr3_nt: TGTGCCAGCAGCTTTTTTCAGCGGGGGGGCGGAGAGACCCAGTACTTC

j_call: TRBJ1-2
clone_size: few
v_call: TRBV27
d_call: .
cdr3_aa: CASGTGTQNGYTF
cdr3_nt: TGTGCCAGCGGTACCGGGACCCAAAATGGCTACACCTTC

j_call: TRBJ1-5
clone_size: few
v_call: TRBV6-5
d_call: TRBD1
cdr3_aa: CASSYSTGGGQPQHF
cdr3_nt: TGTGCCAGCAGTTACTCGACAGGGGGCGGTCAGCCCCAGCATTTT

j_call: TRBJ2-3
clone_size: .
v_call: TRBV4-3
d_call: .
cdr3_aa: CASSQDEWSTDTQYF
cdr3_nt: TGCGCCAGCAGCCAAGACGAGTGGAGCACAGATACGCAGTATTTT

j_call: TRBJ2-3
clone_size: .
v_call: TRBV6-5
d_call: .
cdr3_aa: CASSYRGRKGDTQYF
cdr3_nt: TGTGCCAGCAGTTATCGGGGGCGTAAGGGAGATACGCAGTATTTT

j_call: TRBJ2-1
clone_size: few
v_call: TRBV29-1
d_call: TRBD1
cdr3_aa: CSVEDRGGLNEQFF
cdr3_nt: TGCAGCGTTGAGGACAGGGGGGGTCTAAATGAGCAGTTCTTC

j_call: TRBJ2-2
clone_size: few
v_call: TRBV6-5
d_call: .
cdr3_aa: CASGYSGELFF
cdr3_nt: TGTGCCAGCGGCTATTCAGGGGAGCTGTTTTTT

j_call: TRBJ2-5
clone_size: .
v_call: TRBV28
d_call: .
cdr3_aa: CASSSIGVQETQYF
cdr3_nt: TGTGCCAGCAGTTCCATAGGGGTGCAAGAGACCCAGTACTTC

j_call: TRBJ2-5
clone_size: .
v_call: TRBV4-2
d_call: TRBD1
cdr3_aa: CASSHPGQAQETQYF
cdr3_nt: TGTGCCAGCAGCCATCCGGGACAGGCCCAAGAGACCCAGTACTTC

j_call: TRBJ2-4
clone_size: .
v_call: TRBV7-2
d_call: .
cdr3_aa: CASSLRTIENIQYF
cdr3_nt: TGTGCCAGCAGCTTACGTACTATCGAAAACATTCAGTACTTC